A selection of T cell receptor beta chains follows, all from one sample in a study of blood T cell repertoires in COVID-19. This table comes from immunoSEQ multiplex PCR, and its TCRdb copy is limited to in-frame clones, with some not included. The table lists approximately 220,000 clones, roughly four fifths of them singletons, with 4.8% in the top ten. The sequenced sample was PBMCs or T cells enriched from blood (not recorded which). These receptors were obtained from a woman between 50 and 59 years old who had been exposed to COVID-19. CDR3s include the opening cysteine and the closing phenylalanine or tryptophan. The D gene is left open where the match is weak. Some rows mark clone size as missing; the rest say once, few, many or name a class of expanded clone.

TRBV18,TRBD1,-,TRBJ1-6,TGTGCCAGCTCACCCCAGGGGGGAAATTCACCCCTCCACTTT,CASSPQGGNSPLHF
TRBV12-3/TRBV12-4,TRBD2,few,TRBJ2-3,TGTGCCAGCAGTACGCGGGAGGATACGCAGTATTTT,CASSTREDTQYF
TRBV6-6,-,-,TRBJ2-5,TGTGCCAGCAGTTATGTACAAGAGACCCAGTACTTC,CASSYVQETQYF
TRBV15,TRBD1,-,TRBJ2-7,TGTGCCACCAGCAGGGACAGGGGACCCTACGAGCAGTACTTC,CATSRDRGPYEQYF
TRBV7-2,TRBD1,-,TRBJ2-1,TGTGCCAGCAGCGTAGGGACCCGACAGGGACAGTTCTTC,CASSVGTRQGQFF
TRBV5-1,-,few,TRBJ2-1,TGCGCCAGCAGCTTGATAGGACAGAGCCGCTACAATGAGCAGTTCTTC,CASSLIGQSRYNEQFF
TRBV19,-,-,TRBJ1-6,TGTGCCAGTAGTAGGGCATCTCGGTCACCCCTCCACTTT,CASSRASRSPLHF
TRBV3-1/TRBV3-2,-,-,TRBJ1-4,TGTGCCAGCAGCCGTGAAGAGAAACTGTTTTTT,CASSREEKLFF
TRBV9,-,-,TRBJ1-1,TGTGCCAGCAGCCGTACTTCGACAGGAGAAGCTTTCTTT,CASSRTSTGEAFF
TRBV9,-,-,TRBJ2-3,TGTGCCAGCAGCGTAGGCGGGGCGGGCCTCACAGATACGCAGTATTTT,CASSVGGAGLTDTQYF
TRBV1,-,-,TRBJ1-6,TGCACCAGGAAATACAGGGGGTTGAATTCACCCCTCCACTTT,CTRKYRGLNSPLHF
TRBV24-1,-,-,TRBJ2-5,TGTGCCACCAGTAACAGGGGGGGCACCTTCCAAGAGACCCAGTACTTC,CATSNRGGTFQETQYF
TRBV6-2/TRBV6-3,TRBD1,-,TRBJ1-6,TGTGCCAGCAGTACGAAACAGGGGCTGATCTATAATTCACCCCTCCACTTT,CASSTKQGLIYNSPLHF
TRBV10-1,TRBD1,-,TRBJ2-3,TGCGCCAGCGGCCGGGACAGGGGCACAGATACGCAGTATTTT,CASGRDRGTDTQYF
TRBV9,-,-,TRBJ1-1,TGTGCCAGCAGCGTTGCGGTGAACACTGAAGCTTTCTTT,CASSVAVNTEAFF
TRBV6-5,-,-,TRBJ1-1,TGTGCCATCTTCTCCAGGGAGAACACTGAAGCTTTCTTT,CAIFSRENTEAFF
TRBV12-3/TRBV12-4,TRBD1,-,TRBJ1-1,TGTGCCAGCCAACCAGGGGGGAGGACTGAAGCTTTCTTT,CASQPGGRTEAFF
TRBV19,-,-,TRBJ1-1,TGTGCCAGTAGGGCGACAGCTCTCACTGAAGCTTTCTTT,CASRATALTEAFF
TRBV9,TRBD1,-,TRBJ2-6,TGTGCCAGCAGCGTACCCGGGACAGGGACCTCTGGGGCCAACGTCCTGACTTTC,CASSVPGTGTSGANVLTF
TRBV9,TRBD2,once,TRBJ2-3,TGTGCCAGCAGCGTAGGGGCTAGCGGGGGCCACAGCACAGATACGCAGTATTTT,CASSVGASGGHSTDTQYF
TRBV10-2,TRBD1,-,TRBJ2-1,TGCGCCAGCAGTCCCAGGGGGCTTTCATACAATGAGCAGTTCTTC,CASSPRGLSYNEQFF
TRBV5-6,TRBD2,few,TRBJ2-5,TGTGCCAGCAGCCCGGGGGGAGCAGGGAAGGAGACCCAGTACTTC,CASSPGGAGKETQYF
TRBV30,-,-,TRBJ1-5,TGTGCCTGGAGTGTACGGGAGGGTCAGCCCCAGCATTTT,CAWSVREGQPQHF
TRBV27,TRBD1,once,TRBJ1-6,TGTGCCAGCAGTCGGGACAGTTATAATTCACCCCTCCACTTT,CASSRDSYNSPLHF
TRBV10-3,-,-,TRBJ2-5,TGTGCCATCAGTGAGTCTCATAAACGCGAGAGTGAGACCCAGTACTTC,CAISESHKRESETQYF
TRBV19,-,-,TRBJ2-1,TGTGCCAGTAGTTCCCGGGGTCCCCCCCATGAGCAGTTCTTC,CASSSRGPPHEQFF
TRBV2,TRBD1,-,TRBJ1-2,TGTGCCAGCAGGAGACAGGGGTCCTATGGCTACACCTTC,CASRRQGSYGYTF
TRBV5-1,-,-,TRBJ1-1,TGCGCCAGCAGCTTCAGGGAGGGAACTGAAGCTTTCTTT,CASSFREGTEAFF
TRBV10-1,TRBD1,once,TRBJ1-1,TGCGCCAGCAGTGATAAGGGGACAGGGTTCGACACTGAAGCTTTCTTT,CASSDKGTGFDTEAFF
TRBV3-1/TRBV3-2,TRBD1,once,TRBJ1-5,TGTGCCAGCAGCCAAGAGACAGGGATGGGTCAGCCCCAGCATTTT,CASSQETGMGQPQHF
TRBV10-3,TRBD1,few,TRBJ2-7,TGTGCCATTTCAATTCCAGGGGGCGAGCAGTACTTC,CAISIPGGEQYF
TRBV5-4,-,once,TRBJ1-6,TGTGCCAGCAGTACAGGGTCCAATTCACCCCTCCACTTT,CASSTGSNSPLHF
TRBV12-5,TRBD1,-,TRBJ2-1,TGTGCTAGTGGTTCCTTTTACTCTCCGCGACAGGGGGACCTAGGGAATGAGCAGTTCTTC,CASGSFYSPRQGDLGNEQFF
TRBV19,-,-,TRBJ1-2,TGTGCCAGTACCCACGGGGGGACCTATGGCTACACCTTC,CASTHGGTYGYTF
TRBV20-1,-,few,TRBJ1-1,TGCAGTGCTAGTCTACCGGGGGGGCGGTTTGAAGCTTTCTTT,CSASLPGGRFEAFF
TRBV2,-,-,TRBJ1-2,TGTGCCAGCAGCGAGGAACTCGCCTCGGGCTACACCTTC,CASSEELASGYTF
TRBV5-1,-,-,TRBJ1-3,TGCGCCAGCAGCTTGAGGGGCATCGATTCCTCTGGAAACACCATATATTTT,CASSLRGIDSSGNTIYF
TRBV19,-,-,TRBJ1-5,TGTGCCAGTAGTGCCCCGCCGGGGGCGGGAGGGGCCTATAGCAATCAGCCCCAGCATTTT,CASSAPPGAGGAYSNQPQHF
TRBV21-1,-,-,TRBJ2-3,TGTGCCAGCAGCCCCCTCGGGACAAGCTCGAGAGATACGCAGTATTTT,CASSPLGTSSRDTQYF
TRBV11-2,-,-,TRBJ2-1,TGTGCCAGCAGCTCAGGAAGACGGCAGTTCTTC,CASSSGRRQFF